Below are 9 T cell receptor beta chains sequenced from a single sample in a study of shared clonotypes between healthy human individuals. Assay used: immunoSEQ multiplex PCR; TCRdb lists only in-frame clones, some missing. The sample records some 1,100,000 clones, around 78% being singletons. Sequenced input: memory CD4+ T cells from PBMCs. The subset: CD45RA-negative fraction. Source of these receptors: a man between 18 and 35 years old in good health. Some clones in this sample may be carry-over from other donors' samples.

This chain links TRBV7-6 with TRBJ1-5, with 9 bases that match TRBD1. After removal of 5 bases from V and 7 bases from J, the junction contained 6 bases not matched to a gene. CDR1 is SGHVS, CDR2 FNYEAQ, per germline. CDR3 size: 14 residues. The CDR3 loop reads CASSRDREEQPQHF. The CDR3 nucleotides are TGTGCCAGCAGCCGGGACAGGGAGGAGCAGCCCCAGCATTTT. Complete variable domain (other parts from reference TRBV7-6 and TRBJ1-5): GAGVSQSPRYKVTKRGQDVALRCDPISGHVSLYWYRQALGQGPEFLTYFNYEAQQDKSGLPNDRFSAERPEGSISTLTIQRTEQRDSAMYRCASSRDREEQPQHFGDGTRLSIL.

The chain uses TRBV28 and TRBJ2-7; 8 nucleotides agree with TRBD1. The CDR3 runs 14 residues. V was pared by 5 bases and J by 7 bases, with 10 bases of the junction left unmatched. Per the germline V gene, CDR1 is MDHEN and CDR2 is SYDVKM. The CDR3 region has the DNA TGTGCCAGCAGTCTCACAGGGGGATCGGGAGAGCAGTACTTC. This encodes CASSLTGGSGEQYF.

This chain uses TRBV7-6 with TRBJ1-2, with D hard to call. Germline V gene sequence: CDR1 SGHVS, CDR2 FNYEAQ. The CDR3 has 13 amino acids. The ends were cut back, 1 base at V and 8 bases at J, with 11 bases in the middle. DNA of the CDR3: TGTGCCAGCAGCTTAGGGGGAGTTAGCGGCTACACCTTC. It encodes CASSLGGVSGYTF.

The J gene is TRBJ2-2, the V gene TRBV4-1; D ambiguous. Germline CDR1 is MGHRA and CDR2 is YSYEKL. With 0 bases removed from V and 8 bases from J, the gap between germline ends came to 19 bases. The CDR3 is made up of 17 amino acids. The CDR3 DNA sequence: TGCGCCAGCAGCCAAGATAATTATGCCAGCGCTCCTGGGGAGCTGTTTTTT. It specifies CASSQDNYASAPGELFF.

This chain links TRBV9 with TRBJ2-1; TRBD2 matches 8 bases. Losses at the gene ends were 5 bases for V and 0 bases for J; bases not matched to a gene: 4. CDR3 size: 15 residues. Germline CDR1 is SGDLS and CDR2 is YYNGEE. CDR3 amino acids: CASRPGGSSYNEQFF. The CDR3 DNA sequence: TGTGCCAGCAGACCGGGAGGGAGCTCCTACAATGAGCAGTTCTTC. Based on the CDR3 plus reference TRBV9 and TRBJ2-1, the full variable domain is DSGVTQTPKHLITATGQRVTLRCSPRSGDLSVYWYQQSLDQGLQFLIQYYNGEERAKGNILERFSAQQFPDLHSELNLSSLELGDSALYFCASRPGGSSYNEQFFGPGTRLTVL.

The CDR3 DNA reads TGTGCCACAACCGGGCTGGGCACCGGGGAGCTGTTTTTT. Its protein is CATTGLGTGELFF. V gene TRBV19 combines with J gene TRBJ2-2, with no clear D. The CDR3 length is 13 residues. Germline V gene data show CDR1 as LNHDA and CDR2 as SQIVND (reference sequence). Trimming took off 10 bases at V and 4 bases at J, with 13 bases between the two ends.

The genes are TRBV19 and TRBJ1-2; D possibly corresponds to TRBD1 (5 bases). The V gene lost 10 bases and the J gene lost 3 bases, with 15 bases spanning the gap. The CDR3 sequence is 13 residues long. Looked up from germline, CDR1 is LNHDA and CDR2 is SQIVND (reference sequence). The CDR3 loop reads CATLSGADYGYTF. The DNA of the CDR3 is TGTGCCACCCTCTCCGGGGCAGACTATGGCTACACCTTC.

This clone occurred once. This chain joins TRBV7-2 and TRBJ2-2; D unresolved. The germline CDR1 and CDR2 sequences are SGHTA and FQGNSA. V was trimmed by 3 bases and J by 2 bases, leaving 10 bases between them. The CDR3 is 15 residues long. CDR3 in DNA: TGTGCCAGCAGCTTTCGGGCGAGAAACACCGGGGAGCTGTTTTTT. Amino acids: CASSFRARNTGELFF.

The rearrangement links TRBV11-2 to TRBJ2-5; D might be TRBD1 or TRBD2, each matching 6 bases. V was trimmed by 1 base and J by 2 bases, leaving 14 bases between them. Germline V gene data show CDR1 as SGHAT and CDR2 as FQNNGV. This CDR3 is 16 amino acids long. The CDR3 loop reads CASSLVGAGIQETQYF. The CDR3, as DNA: TGTGCCAGCAGCTTAGTGGGGGCGGGGATACAAGAGACCCAGTACTTC. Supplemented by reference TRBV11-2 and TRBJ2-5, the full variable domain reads EAGVAQSPRYKIIEKRQSVAFWCNPISGHATLYWYQQILGQGPKLLIQFQNNGVVDDSQLPKDRFSAERLKGVDSTLKIQPAKLEDSAVYLCASSLVGAGIQETQYFGPGTRLLVL.